The rows below give T cell receptor beta chains drawn from one sample of a study of T cell repertoires in cytomegalovirus infection. TCRdb processed the reads anew with MiXCR; each CDR3 protein has one entry. The table lists about 740,000 distinct CDR3 sequences, roughly a third of them singletons. Input material: PBMCs. The receptor set was obtained from a human donor in good health (CMV status not recorded). Some clones in this sample may be carry-over from other donors' samples. Both conserved end residues are part of each CDR3. D genes are given only for firm matches. Some rows mark clone size as missing; the rest say once, few, many or name a class of expanded clone.

TRBV7-9	TRBJ1-1	few	TRBD1	TGTGCCAGCCGCGAAGGGGGCAGATCAAGGGACACTGAAGCTTTCTTT	CASREGGRSRDTEAFF
TRBV7-8	TRBJ2-1	-	TRBD1	TGTGCCAGCAGCTTAGGACAGGGGGCTTCCTACAATGAGCAGTTCTTC	CASSLGQGASYNEQFF
TRBV5-5	TRBJ2-1	-	-	TGTGCCAGCAGGAACGGGCCGACAAGAGCGGGCAAGCAAACCTACAATGAGCAGTTCTTC	CASRNGPTRAGKQTYNEQFF
TRBV5-1	TRBJ1-1	many	-	TGTGCCAGCAGTCTCCTGGGCAGCTCGAACACTGAAGCTTTCTTT	CASSLLGSSNTEAFF
TRBV5-4	TRBJ2-7	-	TRBD1	TGTGCCAGCAGCCCAAAGACAGGGGGATCCTACGAGCAGTACTTC	CASSPKTGGSYEQYF
TRBV28	TRBJ2-4	few	-	TGTGCCAGCGGAGCAGGCAAAAACATTCAGTACTTC	CASGAGKNIQYF
TRBV7-2	TRBJ1-1	many	TRBD1	TGTGCCAGCAGCAAGGGACAGGTCCCGAACACTGAAGCTTTCTTT	CASSKGQVPNTEAFF
TRBV27	TRBJ1-5	few	-	TGTGCCAGCAGCTTTTATTTGTCTGCGGCTCAGCCCCAGCATTTT	CASSFYLSAAQPQHF
TRBV6-2/TRBV6-3	TRBJ2-5	few	TRBD1	TGTGCCAGCAGTTCCTCGCCCGACAGGGAAGGCCAAGAGACCCAGTACTTC	CASSSSPDREGQETQYF
TRBV5-5	TRBJ1-2	few	TRBD1	TGTGCCAGCAGCCCGACGGACGGGGACAGGTTGAAAGGCTATGGCTACACCTTC	CASSPTDGDRLKGYGYTF
TRBV5-1	TRBJ2-7	-	TRBD2	TGCGCCAGCAGCTTCCCAGGTAGCGGGGACCCCTACGAGCAGTACTTC	CASSFPGSGDPYEQYF
TRBV28	TRBJ1-1	few	-	TGTGCCAGCAGTTTTAGCCCGGGAGACCGCCGCACTGAAGCTTTCTTT	CASSFSPGDRRTEAFF
TRBV27	TRBJ1-2	-	-	TGTGCCAGCAGTTTATCGAGGACGGGGGCGCCTGGCTATGGCTACACCTTC	CASSLSRTGAPGYGYTF
TRBV28	TRBJ2-5	few	TRBD2	TGTGCCAGCAGTGCGTTCGTGGGGGTAGCGGGGGTGGAGACCCAGTACTTC	CASSAFVGVAGVETQYF
TRBV20-1	TRBJ1-1	few	-	TGCAGTGCTAGTAGGGGGGGGCGGGACACTGAAGCTTTCTTT	CSASRGGRDTEAFF
TRBV6-6	TRBJ1-2	-	TRBD1	TGTGCCCGCAGTTACTCTGGGCAGGGGGGGGGCTACACCTTC	CARSYSGQGGGYTF
TRBV7-6	TRBJ2-1	few	TRBD2	TGTGCTAGCAGCCCTAGCGGGACCCCCGACACCTACAATGAGCAGTTCTTC	CASSPSGTPDTYNEQFF
TRBV19	TRBJ1-5	-	-	TGTGCCAGTAGTGTCCCGGGCTTGAGGAATCAGCCCCAGCATTTT	CASSVPGLRNQPQHF
TRBV28	TRBJ2-2	-	TRBD1	TGTGCCACCAACTTCAGGGACAGGGGTACCGGGGAGCTGTTTTTT	CATNFRDRGTGELFF
TRBV20-1	TRBJ1-1	once	-	TGCAGTGCTAGAGAGGCCCGGGGGTCCATCGCTGAAGCTTTCTTT	CSAREARGSIAEAFF
TRBV27	TRBJ2-1	many	-	TGTGCCAGCAGTTTTGGCAATGAGCAGTTCTTC	CASSFGNEQFF
TRBV23-1	TRBJ2-2	-	TRBD1	TGCGCCAGCAGTCCCCCGGGACAGGGGGCGCTGAGGCGCGGGGAGCTGTTTTTT	CASSPPGQGALRRGELFF
TRBV12-3/TRBV12-4	TRBJ2-3	few	-	TGTGCCAGCAGTTTTCTAGACTGGCCCGATACGCAGTATTTT	CASSFLDWPDTQYF